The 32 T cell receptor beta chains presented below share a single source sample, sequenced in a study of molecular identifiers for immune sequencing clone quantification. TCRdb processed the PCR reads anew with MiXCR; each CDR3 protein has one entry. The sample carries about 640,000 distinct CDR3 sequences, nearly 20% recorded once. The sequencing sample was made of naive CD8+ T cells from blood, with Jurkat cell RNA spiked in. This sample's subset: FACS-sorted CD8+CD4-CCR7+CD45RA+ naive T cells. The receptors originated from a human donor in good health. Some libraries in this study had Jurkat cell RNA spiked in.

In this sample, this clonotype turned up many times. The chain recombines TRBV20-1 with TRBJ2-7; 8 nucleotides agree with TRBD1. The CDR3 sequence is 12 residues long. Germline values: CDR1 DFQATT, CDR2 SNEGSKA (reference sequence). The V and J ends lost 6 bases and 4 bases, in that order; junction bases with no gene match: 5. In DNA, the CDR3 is TGCAGTGCCATTGACAGGGGATACGAGCAGTACTTC. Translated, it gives CSAIDRGYEQYF.

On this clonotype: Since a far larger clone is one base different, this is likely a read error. The CDR3 DNA sequence: TGTGCCGGCAGTTTGGGCAGCTATGGCTACACCTTC. It translates to CAGSLGSYGYTF. The V and J genes are TRBV12-3 or TRBV12-4 and TRBJ1-2; D ambiguous. The CDR3 extends over 12 amino acids.

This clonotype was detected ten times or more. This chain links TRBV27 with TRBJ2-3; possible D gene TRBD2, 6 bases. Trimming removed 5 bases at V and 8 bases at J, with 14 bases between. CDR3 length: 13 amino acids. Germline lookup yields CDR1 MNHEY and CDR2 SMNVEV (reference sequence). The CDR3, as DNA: TGTGCCAGCAGTGGCGGGGCCTCCGGTACGCAGTATTTT. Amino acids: CASSGGASGTQYF.

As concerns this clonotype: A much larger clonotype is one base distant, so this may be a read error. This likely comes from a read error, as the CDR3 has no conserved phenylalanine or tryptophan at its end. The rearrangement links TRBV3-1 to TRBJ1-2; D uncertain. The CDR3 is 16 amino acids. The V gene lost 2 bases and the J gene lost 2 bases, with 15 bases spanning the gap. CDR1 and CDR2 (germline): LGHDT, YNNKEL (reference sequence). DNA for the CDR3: TGTGCCAGCAGCCAAAGTCCCCGAGCCCAGAACTATGGCTACACCTAC. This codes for CASSQSPRAQNYGYTY.

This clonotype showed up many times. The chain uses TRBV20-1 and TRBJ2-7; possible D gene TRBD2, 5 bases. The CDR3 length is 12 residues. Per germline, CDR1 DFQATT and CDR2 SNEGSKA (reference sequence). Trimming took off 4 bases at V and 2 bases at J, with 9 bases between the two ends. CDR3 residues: CSATDLTYEQYF. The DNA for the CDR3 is TGCAGTGCTACGGACTTAACCTACGAGCAGTACTTC.

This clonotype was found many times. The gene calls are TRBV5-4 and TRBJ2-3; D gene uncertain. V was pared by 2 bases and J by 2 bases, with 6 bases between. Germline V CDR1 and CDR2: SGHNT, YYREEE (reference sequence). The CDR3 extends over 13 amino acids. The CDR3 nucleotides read TGTGCCAGCAGCTTTCAGGCCACAGATACGCAGTATTTT. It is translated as CASSFQATDTQYF.

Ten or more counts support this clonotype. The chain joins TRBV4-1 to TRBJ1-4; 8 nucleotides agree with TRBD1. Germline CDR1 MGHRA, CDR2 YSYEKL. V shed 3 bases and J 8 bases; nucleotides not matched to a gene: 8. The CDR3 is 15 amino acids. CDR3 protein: CASSHATGELEKLFF. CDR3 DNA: TGCGCCAGCAGCCACGCGACAGGGGAATTGGAAAAACTGTTTTTT.

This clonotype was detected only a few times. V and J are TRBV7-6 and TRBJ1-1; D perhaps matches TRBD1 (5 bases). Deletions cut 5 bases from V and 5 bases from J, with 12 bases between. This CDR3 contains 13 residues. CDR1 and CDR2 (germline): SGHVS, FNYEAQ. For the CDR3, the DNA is TGTGCCAGCAGCCCGGGACCCCGGACTGAAGCTTTCTTT. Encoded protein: CASSPGPRTEAFF.

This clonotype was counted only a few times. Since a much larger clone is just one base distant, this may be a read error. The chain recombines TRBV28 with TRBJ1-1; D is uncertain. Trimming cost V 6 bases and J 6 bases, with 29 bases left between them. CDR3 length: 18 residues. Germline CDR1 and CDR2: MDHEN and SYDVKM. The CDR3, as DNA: TGTGCCAGCAGCCCACTACCGGGCGGACGAGAATTTCGGTCTGAAGCTTTCTTT. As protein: CASSPLPGGREFRSEAFF.

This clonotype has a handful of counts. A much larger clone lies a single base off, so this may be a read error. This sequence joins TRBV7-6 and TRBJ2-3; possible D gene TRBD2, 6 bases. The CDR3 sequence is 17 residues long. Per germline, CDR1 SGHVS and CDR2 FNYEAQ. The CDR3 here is CASGLGFGSEGTDTQYF. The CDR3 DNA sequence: TGTGCCAGCGGCTTAGGGTTCGGGAGTGAGGGCACAGATACGCAGTATTTT.

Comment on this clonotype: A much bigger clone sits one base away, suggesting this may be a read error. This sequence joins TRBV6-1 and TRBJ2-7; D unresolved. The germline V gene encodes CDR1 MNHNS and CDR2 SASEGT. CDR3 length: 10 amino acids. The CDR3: CASSIRERYF. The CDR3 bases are TGTGCCAGCAGTATCCGAGAGCGGTACTTC.

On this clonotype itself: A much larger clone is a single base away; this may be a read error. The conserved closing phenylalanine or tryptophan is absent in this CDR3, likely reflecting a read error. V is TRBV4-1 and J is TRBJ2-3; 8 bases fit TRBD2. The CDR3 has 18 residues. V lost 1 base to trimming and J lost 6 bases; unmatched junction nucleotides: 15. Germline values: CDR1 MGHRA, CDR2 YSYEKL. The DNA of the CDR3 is TGCGCCAGCAGCCAAGTTGCCTTAACTAGCGGAACCGGCGATACGCAGTATTAT. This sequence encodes CASSQVALTSGTGDTQYY.

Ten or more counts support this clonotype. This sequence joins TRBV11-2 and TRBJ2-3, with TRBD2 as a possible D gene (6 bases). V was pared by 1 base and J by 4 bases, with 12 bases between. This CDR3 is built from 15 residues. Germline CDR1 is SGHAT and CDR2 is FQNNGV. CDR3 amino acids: CASSLGAGMPDTQYF. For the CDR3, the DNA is TGTGCCAGCAGCTTAGGGGCGGGGATGCCAGATACGCAGTATTTT.

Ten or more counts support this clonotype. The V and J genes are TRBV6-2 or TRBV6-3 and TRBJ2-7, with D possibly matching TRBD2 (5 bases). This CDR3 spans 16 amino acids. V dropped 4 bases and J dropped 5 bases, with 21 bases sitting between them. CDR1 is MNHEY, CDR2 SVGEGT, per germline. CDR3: CASSSSPRAPRHEQYF. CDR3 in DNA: TGTGCCAGCAGTTCATCCCCGAGGGCCCCCCGTCACGAGCAGTACTTC.

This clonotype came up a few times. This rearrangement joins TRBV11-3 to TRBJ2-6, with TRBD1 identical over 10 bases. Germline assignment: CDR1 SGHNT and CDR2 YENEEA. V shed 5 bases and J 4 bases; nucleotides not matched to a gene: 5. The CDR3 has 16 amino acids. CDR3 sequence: CASSAGQGYGANVLTF. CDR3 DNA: TGTGCCAGCAGCGCGGGACAGGGGTACGGGGCCAACGTCCTGACTTTC.

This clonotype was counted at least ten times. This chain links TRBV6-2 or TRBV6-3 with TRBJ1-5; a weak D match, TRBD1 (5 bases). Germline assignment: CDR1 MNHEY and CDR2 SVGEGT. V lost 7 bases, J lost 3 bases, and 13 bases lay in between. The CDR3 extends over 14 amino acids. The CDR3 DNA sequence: TGTGCCAGCAAAGGAGCGGGGGACAATCAGCCCCAGCATTTT. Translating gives CASKGAGDNQPQHF.

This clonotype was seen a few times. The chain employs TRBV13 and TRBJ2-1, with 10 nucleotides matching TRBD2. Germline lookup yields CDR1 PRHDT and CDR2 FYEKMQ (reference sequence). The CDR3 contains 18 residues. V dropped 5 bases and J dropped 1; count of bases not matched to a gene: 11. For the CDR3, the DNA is TGTGCCAGCAGCCCACTGAGCGGGAGGGCCGGTTCCTACAATGAGCAGTTCTTC. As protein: CASSPLSGRAGSYNEQFF. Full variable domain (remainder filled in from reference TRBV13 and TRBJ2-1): AAGVIQSPRHLIKEKRETATLKCYPIPRHDTVYWYQQGPGQDPQFLISFYEKMQSDKGSIPDRFSAQQFSDYHSELNMSSLELGDSALYFCASSPLSGRAGSYNEQFFGPGTRLTVL.

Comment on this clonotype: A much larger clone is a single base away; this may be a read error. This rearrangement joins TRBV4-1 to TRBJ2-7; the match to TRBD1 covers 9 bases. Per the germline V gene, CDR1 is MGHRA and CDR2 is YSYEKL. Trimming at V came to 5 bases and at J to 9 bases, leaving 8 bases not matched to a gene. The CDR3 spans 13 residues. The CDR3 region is CASSRQGDNGQYF. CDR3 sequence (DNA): TGCGCCAGCAGCAGACAGGGGGACAACGGGCAGTACTTC.

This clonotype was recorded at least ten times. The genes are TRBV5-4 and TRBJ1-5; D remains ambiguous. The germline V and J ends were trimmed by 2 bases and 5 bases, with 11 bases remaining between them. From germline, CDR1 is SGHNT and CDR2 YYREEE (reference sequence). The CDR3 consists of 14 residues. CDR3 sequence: CASSLQGSDQPQHF. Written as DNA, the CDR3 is TGTGCCAGCAGCTTACAAGGGTCGGATCAGCCCCAGCATTTT.

For the CDR3, the DNA is TGTGCCAGCAGCCCCGCTCTTGATGATGAGCAGTTCTTC. Translating it yields CASSPALDDEQFF. This rearrangement joins TRBV7-9 to TRBJ2-1; D gene unclear. V lost 5 bases and J 8 bases, leaving 13 bases between the germline ends. The germline gives CDR1 SEHNR, CDR2 FQNEAQ (reference sequence). The CDR3 sequence is 13 residues long. Filled out from reference TRBV7-9 and TRBJ2-1, the complete variable domain reads DTGVSQNPRHKITKRGQNVTFRCDPISEHNRLYWYRQTLGQGPEFLTYFQNEAQLEKSRLLSDRFSAERPKGSFSTLEIQRTEQGDSAMYLCASSPALDDEQFFGPGTRLTVL.

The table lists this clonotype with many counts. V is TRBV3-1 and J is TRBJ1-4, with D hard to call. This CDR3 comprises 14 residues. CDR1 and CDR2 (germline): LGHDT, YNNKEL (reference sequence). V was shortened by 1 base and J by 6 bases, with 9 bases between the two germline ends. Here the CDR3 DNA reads TGTGCCAGCAGCCAAGCAGGAAAGGATGAAAAACTGTTTTTT. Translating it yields CASSQAGKDEKLFF.

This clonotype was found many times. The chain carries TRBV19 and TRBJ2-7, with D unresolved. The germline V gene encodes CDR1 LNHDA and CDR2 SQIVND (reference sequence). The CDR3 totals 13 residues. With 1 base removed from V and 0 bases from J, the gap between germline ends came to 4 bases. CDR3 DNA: TGTGCCAGTAGTATAGCCCTCTCCTACGAGCAGTACTTC. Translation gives CASSIALSYEQYF. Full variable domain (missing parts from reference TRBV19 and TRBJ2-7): DGGITQSPKYLFRKEGQNVTLSCEQNLNHDAMYWYRQDPGQGLRLIYYSQIVNDFQKGDIAEGYSVSREKKESFPLTVTSAQKNPTAFYLCASSIALSYEQYFGPGTRLTVT.

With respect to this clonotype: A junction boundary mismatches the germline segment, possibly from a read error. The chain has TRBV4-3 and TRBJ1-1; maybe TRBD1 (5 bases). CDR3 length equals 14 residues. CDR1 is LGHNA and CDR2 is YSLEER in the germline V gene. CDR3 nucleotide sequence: TGCGCCCGCAGCCAAGGACAAATGAACACTGAAGCTTTCTTT. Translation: CARSQGQMNTEAFF.

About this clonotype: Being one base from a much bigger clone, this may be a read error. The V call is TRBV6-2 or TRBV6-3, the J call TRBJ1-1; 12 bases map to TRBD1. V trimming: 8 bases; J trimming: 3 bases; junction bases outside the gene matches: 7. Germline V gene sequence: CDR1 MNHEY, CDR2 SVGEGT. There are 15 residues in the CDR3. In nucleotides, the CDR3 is TGTGCCAGCCGCCGGGACAGGGGGCCTTACACTGAAGCTTTCTTT. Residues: CASRRDRGPYTEAFF.

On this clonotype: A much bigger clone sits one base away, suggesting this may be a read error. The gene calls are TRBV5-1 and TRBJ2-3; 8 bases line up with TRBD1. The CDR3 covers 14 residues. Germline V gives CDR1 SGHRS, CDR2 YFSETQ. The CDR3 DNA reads TGCGCCAGCAGCTGGACAGGGTTGGCAGATGCGCAGTATTTT. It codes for CASSWTGLADAQYF.

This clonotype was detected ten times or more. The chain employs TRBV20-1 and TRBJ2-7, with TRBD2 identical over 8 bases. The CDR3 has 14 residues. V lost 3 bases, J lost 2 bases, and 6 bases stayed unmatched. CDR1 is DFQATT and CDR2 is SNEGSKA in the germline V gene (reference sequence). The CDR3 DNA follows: TGCAGTGCTAGGCGCGGGGGGCCGCCCTACGAGCAGTACTTC. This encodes CSARRGGPPYEQYF.

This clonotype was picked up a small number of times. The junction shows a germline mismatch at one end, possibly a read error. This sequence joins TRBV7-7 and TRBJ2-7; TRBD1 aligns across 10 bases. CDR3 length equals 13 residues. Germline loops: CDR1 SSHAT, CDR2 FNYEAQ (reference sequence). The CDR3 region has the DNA TGTGCTAGCAGCTGGGGACAGGGGTCCGAGCAGTACTTC. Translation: CASSWGQGSEQYF.

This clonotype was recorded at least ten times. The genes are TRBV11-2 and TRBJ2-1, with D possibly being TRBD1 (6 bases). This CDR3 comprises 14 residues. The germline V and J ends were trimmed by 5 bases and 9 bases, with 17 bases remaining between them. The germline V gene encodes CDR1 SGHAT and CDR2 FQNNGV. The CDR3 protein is CASSHSGTPREQFF. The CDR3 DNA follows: TGTGCCAGCAGCCATTCCGGGACACCTCGTGAGCAGTTCTTC. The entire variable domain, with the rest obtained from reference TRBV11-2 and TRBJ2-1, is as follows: EAGVAQSPRYKIIEKRQSVAFWCNPISGHATLYWYQQILGQGPKLLIQFQNNGVVDDSQLPKDRFSAERLKGVDSTLKIQPAKLEDSAVYLCASSHSGTPREQFFGPGTRLTVL.

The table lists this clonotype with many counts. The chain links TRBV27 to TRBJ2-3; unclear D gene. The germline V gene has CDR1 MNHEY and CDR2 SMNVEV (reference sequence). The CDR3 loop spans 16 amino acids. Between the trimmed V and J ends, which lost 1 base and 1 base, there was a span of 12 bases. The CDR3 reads CASSLLGPWGTDTQYF. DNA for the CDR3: TGTGCCAGCAGTTTATTAGGCCCATGGGGCACAGATACGCAGTATTTT.

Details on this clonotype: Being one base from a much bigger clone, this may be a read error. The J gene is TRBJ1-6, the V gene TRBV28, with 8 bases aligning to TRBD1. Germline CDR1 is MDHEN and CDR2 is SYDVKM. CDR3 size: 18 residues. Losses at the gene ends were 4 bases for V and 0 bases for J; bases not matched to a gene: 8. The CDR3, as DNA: TGTGCCAGCAGTTATCCACAGGGGGAAGGCTCCTATAATTCACCCCTCCACTTT. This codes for CASSYPQGEGSYNSPLHF.

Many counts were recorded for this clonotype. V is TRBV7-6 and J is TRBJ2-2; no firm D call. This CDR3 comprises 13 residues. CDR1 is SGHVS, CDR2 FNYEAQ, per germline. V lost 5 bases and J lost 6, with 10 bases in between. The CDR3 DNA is TGTGCCAGCAGCGACGGAGTTCCCGGGGAGCTGTTTTTT. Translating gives CASSDGVPGELFF. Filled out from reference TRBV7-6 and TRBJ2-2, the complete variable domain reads GAGVSQSPRYKVTKRGQDVALRCDPISGHVSLYWYRQALGQGPEFLTYFNYEAQQDKSGLPNDRFSAERPEGSISTLTIQRTEQRDSAMYRCASSDGVPGELFFGEGSRLTVL.

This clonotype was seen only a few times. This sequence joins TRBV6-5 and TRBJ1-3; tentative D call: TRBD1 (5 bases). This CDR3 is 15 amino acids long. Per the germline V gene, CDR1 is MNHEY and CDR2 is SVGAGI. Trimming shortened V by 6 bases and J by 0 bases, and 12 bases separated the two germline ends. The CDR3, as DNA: TGTGCCAGCAGCCCACAGGTATTCTCTGGAAACACCATATATTTT. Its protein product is CASSPQVFSGNTIYF.